Included here is one T cell receptor (beta chain) sequence, with context. Its matching antigen is unknown. This record comes from a study of shared clonotypes between healthy human individuals. The CDR3 consists of 12 residues. The V end was cut by 7 bases, the J end by 4 bases, with 10 bases between. Per the germline V gene, CDR1 is SNHLY and CDR2 is FYNNEI. Study results and limitations: Apart from blood, nothing was sampled; tissue repertoires likely differ. Across subsets, estimated richness was generally greater for naive than for memory populations. Clonotypes that were shared across a few donors made up roughly 5% of naive CD4 clonotypes.

Repertoires were generated with immunoSEQ multiplex PCR, while TCRdb's copy carries only in-frame clones and drops some. This sample has roughly 1,500,000 clones, with under 99% found just once. Sequencing input: naive CD4+ T cells sorted from blood. As for subset: CD45RA+ positively selected. J is TRBJ2-5 and V is TRBV2; no definite D call. The source of this sequence is a man aged 25-45 years in good health. DNA for the CDR3: TGTGCCAGCACCGAGAGGTTAGAGACCCAGTACTTC. It codes for CASTERLETQYF.